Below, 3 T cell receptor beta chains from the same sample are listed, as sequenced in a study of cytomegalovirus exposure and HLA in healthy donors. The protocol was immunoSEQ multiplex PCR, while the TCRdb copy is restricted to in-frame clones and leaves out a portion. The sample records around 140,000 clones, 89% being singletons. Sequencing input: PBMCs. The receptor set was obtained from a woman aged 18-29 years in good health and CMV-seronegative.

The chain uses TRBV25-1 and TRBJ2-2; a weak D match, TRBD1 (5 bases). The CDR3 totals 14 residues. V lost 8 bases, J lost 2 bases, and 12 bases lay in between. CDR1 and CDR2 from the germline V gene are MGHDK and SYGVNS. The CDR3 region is CASGARTNTGELFF. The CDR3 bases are TGTGCCAGCGGGGCCAGGACAAACACCGGGGAGCTGTTTTTT.

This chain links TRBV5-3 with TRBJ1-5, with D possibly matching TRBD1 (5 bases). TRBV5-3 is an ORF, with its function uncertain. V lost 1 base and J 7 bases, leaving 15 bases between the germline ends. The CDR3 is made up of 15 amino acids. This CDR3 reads CARSLFVVQAQPQHF. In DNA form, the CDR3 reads TGTGCCAGAAGCTTGTTCGTGGTACAGGCCCAGCCCCAGCATTTT.

CDR3 nucleotide sequence: TGTGCCAGCAGCGTAGCCTCCGGAGGGACCCAGTACTTC. Its protein product is CASSVASGGTQYF. The rearrangement joins TRBV9 to TRBJ2-5, with D tentatively TRBD2 (5 bases). Germline V gene data show CDR1 as SGDLS and CDR2 as YYNGEE. There are 13 residues in the CDR3. Trimming removed 0 bases at V and 7 bases at J, with 10 bases between.